This is a list of T cell receptor beta chains from one sample in a study of immune heterogeneity within non-small cell lung tumors. TCRdb re-called the multiplex PCR reads through MiXCR, storing one row per CDR3 protein. The sample lists about 4,500 distinct CDR3 sequences, more than 20% seen once, with 9% to 15% in the top ten. Sequencing was done on a sample of lung tumor tissue. Receptor source: a man between 60 and 70 years old with non-small cell lung cancer. The CDR3 runs from the conserved cysteine through the conserved F or W. A D gene is named only where the DNA matches it firmly. Expanded clones are given a class, and other clones once, few, many or no size at all.

DNA: TGTGCCAGCAGCGATCGGGGTGCGACGGGGGACTATGGCTACACCTTC
CDR3: CASSDRGATGDYGYTF
length: 16
J: TRBJ1-2
V: TRBV6-2/TRBV6-3
size: medium-sized
D: -

DNA: TGTGCCAGCAGCCTTGGAGCTAGCGGGTTCCAAGAGACCCAGTACTTC
CDR3: CASSLGASGFQETQYF
length: 16
J: TRBJ2-5
V: TRBV14
size: -
D: TRBD2

DNA: TGTGCCAGCAGCTTTCCCGCCTCTGGGGCCAACGTCCTGACTTTC
CDR3: CASSFPASGANVLTF
length: 15
J: TRBJ2-6
V: TRBV7-8
size: few
D: -

DNA: TGTGCCAGCAGCTTAACAAGGGTTACAGATACGCAGTATTTT
CDR3: CASSLTRVTDTQYF
length: 14
J: TRBJ2-3
V: TRBV7-3
size: few
D: -

DNA: TGTGCCAGCAGTTTAGTTGACGGGAACACTGAAGCTTTCTTT
CDR3: CASSLVDGNTEAFF
length: 14
J: TRBJ1-1
V: TRBV28
size: few
D: -

DNA: TGTGCCAGCAGCTTAGGGGGTGGCGGGATCAGTGAGCAGTTCTTC
CDR3: CASSLGGGGISEQFF
length: 15
J: TRBJ2-1
V: TRBV7-9
size: few
D: -

DNA: TGTGCCATCAGTGAGTCGACTCCGCAGTATGGCTACACCTTC
CDR3: CAISESTPQYGYTF
length: 14
J: TRBJ1-2
V: TRBV10-3
size: few
D: -

DNA: TGTGCCAGTAGTGGGGGGACAGGGCCCTACGAGCAGTACTTC
CDR3: CASSGGTGPYEQYF
length: 14
J: TRBJ2-7
V: TRBV19
size: large
D: TRBD1

DNA: TGTGCCAGCAGTTACAACGTGGGGGCGGGGGACCTCTTTTACACAGATACGCAGTATTTT
CDR3: CASSYNVGAGDLFYTDTQYF
length: 20
J: TRBJ2-3
V: TRBV28
size: medium-sized
D: -

DNA: TGCGCCAGCAGCTTGGCAGGGTCCTACGAGCAGTACTTC
CDR3: CASSLAGSYEQYF
length: 13
J: TRBJ2-7
V: TRBV5-1
size: medium-sized
D: -

DNA: TGTGCCAGCAGTGAAACTTCGGGTAGGGCCCAGTACTTC
CDR3: CASSETSGRAQYF
length: 13
J: TRBJ2-5
V: TRBV2
size: few
D: -

DNA: TGCGCCAGCAGCCAAGATATATGGGGGGACTCCTACGAGCAGTACTTC
CDR3: CASSQDIWGDSYEQYF
length: 16
J: TRBJ2-7
V: TRBV4-3
size: medium-sized
D: -

DNA: TGTGCCAGCAGCCCGACAGGGAACTATGGCTACACCTTC
CDR3: CASSPTGNYGYTF
length: 13
J: TRBJ1-2
V: TRBV7-8
size: medium-sized
D: TRBD1

DNA: TGCAGTGCAGGGAGGGGGGGAGCTAACTATGGCTACACCTTC
CDR3: CSAGRGGANYGYTF
length: 14
J: TRBJ1-2
V: TRBV20-1
size: medium-sized
D: -

DNA: TGTGCCAGCAGCCAGGGGCCGGGTCGAGCCTACGAGCAGTACTTC
CDR3: CASSQGPGRAYEQYF
length: 15
J: TRBJ2-7
V: TRBV7-9
size: -
D: -

DNA: TGCGCCAGCAGCCAAGTCGGCCTGGGCAATGAGCAGTTCTTC
CDR3: CASSQVGLGNEQFF
length: 14
J: TRBJ2-1
V: TRBV4-1
size: -
D: -

DNA: TGTGCCTGGAGTGTATTCAGGGGAGAGTACCAAGAGACCCAGTACTTC
CDR3: CAWSVFRGEYQETQYF
length: 16
J: TRBJ2-5
V: TRBV30
size: -
D: -

DNA: TGTGCCAGTAGTGTACAGGGGAGCTATGGCTACACCTTC
CDR3: CASSVQGSYGYTF
length: 13
J: TRBJ1-2
V: TRBV19
size: medium-sized
D: TRBD1

DNA: TGTGCCAGCAGCCGCGGACTAGTCTCCTACGAGCAGTACTTC
CDR3: CASSRGLVSYEQYF
length: 14
J: TRBJ2-7
V: TRBV7-2
size: -
D: TRBD2

DNA: TGTGCCAGCAGCCGATACAGGGGGCAACCCTACGAGCAGTACTTC
CDR3: CASSRYRGQPYEQYF
length: 15
J: TRBJ2-7
V: TRBV14
size: -
D: TRBD1

DNA: TGTGCCAGCAGTCCCGGGACAGGGTTGGCCGAGCAGTACTTC
CDR3: CASSPGTGLAEQYF
length: 14
J: TRBJ2-7
V: TRBV4-2
size: medium-sized
D: TRBD1

DNA: TGCGCCAGCAGCCCGCTCCTGGGTCTAGCGGGGCAAGAGACCCAGTACTTC
CDR3: CASSPLLGLAGQETQYF
length: 17
J: TRBJ2-5
V: TRBV4-1
size: few
D: TRBD2

DNA: TGTGCCAGCAGCTGTTATAACAGGGACCAGGCTAACTATGGCTACACCTTC
CDR3: CASSCYNRDQANYGYTF
length: 17
J: TRBJ1-2
V: TRBV7-3
size: -
D: -

DNA: TGTGCCAGCAGCCACGCGGGACAAGGACCGAAATGGGATCCGAACTATGGCTACACCTTC
CDR3: CASSHAGQGPKWDPNYGYTF
length: 20
J: TRBJ1-2
V: TRBV7-9
size: few
D: -

DNA: TGTGCCAGCAGCCAAGATCGGTACGAGACGAGCTCCTACGAGCAGTACTTC
CDR3: CASSQDRYETSSYEQYF
length: 17
J: TRBJ2-7
V: TRBV3-1
size: medium-sized
D: -

DNA: TGTGCCAGCTCACTTTCCCAGAATACAGATACGCAGTATTTT
CDR3: CASSLSQNTDTQYF
length: 14
J: TRBJ2-3
V: TRBV18
size: -
D: -

DNA: TGTGCCAGCAGGAGAGGATCCCAGAACACTGAAGCTTTCTTT
CDR3: CASRRGSQNTEAFF
length: 14
J: TRBJ1-1
V: TRBV6-9
size: -
D: -

DNA: TGTGCCAGCAGCCAAGATAAAGGATTATGGAATGAGCAGTTCTTC
CDR3: CASSQDKGLWNEQFF
length: 15
J: TRBJ2-1
V: TRBV3-1
size: -
D: -

DNA: TGTGCCAGCAGCTTAACGCCAGGGGGCAGCGAACAAGAGACCCAGTACTTC
CDR3: CASSLTPGGSEQETQYF
length: 17
J: TRBJ2-5
V: TRBV7-2
size: -
D: TRBD1

DNA: TGTGCCAGCTCACCAATAGGGGGGGCCAACGTCCTGACTTTC
CDR3: CASSPIGGANVLTF
length: 14
J: TRBJ2-6
V: TRBV18
size: -
D: -

DNA: TGTGCCAGCAGTTTTAAATCTGGAAACACCATATATTTT
CDR3: CASSFKSGNTIYF
length: 13
J: TRBJ1-3
V: TRBV6-1
size: few
D: -

DNA: TGCGCCAGCAGCGGGGGACTTACCGGGGAGCTGTTTTTT
CDR3: CASSGGLTGELFF
length: 13
J: TRBJ2-2
V: TRBV5-1
size: -
D: -

DNA: TGTGCCAGCAGCTTAGGGTTGGGCGCCGGGGAGCTGTTTTTT
CDR3: CASSLGLGAGELFF
length: 14
J: TRBJ2-2
V: TRBV11-3
size: few
D: -

DNA: TGTGCCAGCAGCCCGGGGGGGCTCTACGAGCAGTACTTC
CDR3: CASSPGGLYEQYF
length: 13
J: TRBJ2-7
V: TRBV5-4
size: few
D: TRBD2

DNA: TGTGCCAGCAGCTTAGCGAACTGGGTTTTAGAGACCCAGTACTTC
CDR3: CASSLANWVLETQYF
length: 15
J: TRBJ2-5
V: TRBV7-2
size: large
D: -

DNA: TGCAGTGCTAGAGTGGAGCGGGCTGGGTGGGAGCAGTTCTTC
CDR3: CSARVERAGWEQFF
length: 14
J: TRBJ2-1
V: TRBV20-1
size: medium-sized
D: -

DNA: TGTGCCTCTAAGGAGGGACATAGCACAGATACGCAGTATTTT
CDR3: CASKEGHSTDTQYF
length: 14
J: TRBJ2-3
V: TRBV19
size: -
D: -

DNA: TGTGCCAGCAGTATCACCGGACCAGACCACGAGCAGTACTTC
CDR3: CASSITGPDHEQYF
length: 14
J: TRBJ2-7
V: TRBV12-3/TRBV12-4
size: -
D: -

DNA: TGTGCCAGCAGTCCTCCTGTAGGGGACAGTTTTTCAACTAATGAAAAACTGTTTTTT
CDR3: CASSPPVGDSFSTNEKLFF
length: 19
J: TRBJ1-4
V: TRBV12-3/TRBV12-4
size: -
D: TRBD1

DNA: TGTGCCAGCAGCCAAGTCCAAGCGGGCTACAATGAGCAGTTCTTC
CDR3: CASSQVQAGYNEQFF
length: 15
J: TRBJ2-1
V: TRBV3-1
size: -
D: -

DNA: TGTGCCAGCAGCCTCCAGGACAGTAGCTCTGGAAACACCATATATTTT
CDR3: CASSLQDSSSGNTIYF
length: 16
J: TRBJ1-3
V: TRBV7-6
size: few
D: -

DNA: TGTGCCAGCAGTCCGAGAGCAGGGGTTGGGAATCAGCCCCAGCATTTT
CDR3: CASSPRAGVGNQPQHF
length: 16
J: TRBJ1-5
V: TRBV28
size: -
D: -

DNA: TGCGCCAGCAGCTTGGGGCTTGTCACTAGCGGGAGAACCGGGGAGCTGTTTTTT
CDR3: CASSLGLVTSGRTGELFF
length: 18
J: TRBJ2-2
V: TRBV5-1
size: -
D: TRBD2

DNA: TGTGCCAGCAGCTTTCTTCGGGACGGTGAGCAGTTCTTC
CDR3: CASSFLRDGEQFF
length: 13
J: TRBJ2-1
V: TRBV7-2
size: medium-sized
D: -

DNA: TGTGCCAGCAGCCCCCGGTTACAGGGGGCCTACGAGCAGTACTTC
CDR3: CASSPRLQGAYEQYF
length: 15
J: TRBJ2-7
V: TRBV9
size: medium-sized
D: TRBD1

DNA: TGTGCCAGCAGTTTTCAGGGGATTCAAGAGACCCAGTACTTC
CDR3: CASSFQGIQETQYF
length: 14
J: TRBJ2-5
V: TRBV27
size: medium-sized
D: -

DNA: TGTGCCAGCAGTGGGACTAGCGGCAAAGAGACCCAGTACTTC
CDR3: CASSGTSGKETQYF
length: 14
J: TRBJ2-5
V: TRBV2
size: few
D: TRBD2

DNA: TGTGCCAGCAGTTTGAAAGGGGAAAGCAATCAGCCCCAGCATTTT
CDR3: CASSLKGESNQPQHF
length: 15
J: TRBJ1-5
V: TRBV27
size: -
D: -